The clone carrying this T cell receptor beta chain was counted ten times or more. Germline CDR1 SGDLS, CDR2 YYNGEE. V shed 0 bases and J shed 3 bases, with 10 bases lying between them. CDR3 length: 15 amino acids. The PBMC fraction was derived from about 9.5 ml of fresh peripheral blood. The sample comes from a study of Graves' ophthalmopathy and Graves' hyperthyroidism. As the template, RNA transcripts were used to amplify TCR beta CDR3 regions. RT-PCR was first run with HTBI primers, then multiplex PCR in a second round. TCRdb ran MiXCR on the multiplex PCR reads and lists one entry per CDR3 protein. The table has approximately 640,000 distinct CDR3 sequences, under 50% seen once.

The V gene is TRBV9, the J gene TRBJ1-5; no firm D call. The sequence was obtained from an adult man with Graves' ophthalmopathy. The material sequenced was peripheral blood. This CDR3 is CASSVDGQLNQPQHF. The CDR3 DNA is TGTGCCAGCAGCGTAGACGGTCAGCTCAATCAGCCCCAGCATTTT.